Many counts were recorded for the clone carrying this TCR beta chain. Germline V gene sequence: CDR1 SGHRS, CDR2 YFSETQ. Germline trimming cut 2 bases from V and 5 bases from J; bases unmatched to any gene: 2. The CDR3 runs to 14 residues. The study profiled TCR beta VDJ and CDR3 using genomic DNA as template. TCRdb reanalysed the reads using MiXCR and keeps one entry per CDR3 protein. Here the sample spans a few hundred thousand distinct CDR3 sequences, 65% to 80% being singletons. The data stem from a study of CD8+CD57+ T cells in acquired aplastic anemia. The chain employs TRBV5-1 and TRBJ2-1; the match to TRBD1 covers 9 bases. This clonotype originated in a human donor in good health, serving as a control. The sequenced material came from sorted CD4+, CD8+, or CD8+CD57+ T cells (not recorded which) from PBMCs. The CDR3 spells CASSFTGGNNEQFF. For the CDR3, the DNA is TGCGCCAGCAGCTTCACAGGGGGCAACAATGAGCAGTTCTTC.